A single sample is the source of the 18 T cell receptor beta chains below, sequenced in a study of T cell responses to AZD1222 COVID-19 vaccine. Profiled with immunoSEQ multiplex PCR; TCRdb holds only in-frame clones, not every one. The table shows more than 150,000 clones, with approximately 92% occurring only once. The material was peripheral blood, obtained on day 0 of AZD1222 vaccination. The origin of the receptors is an adult in good health.

This rearrangement joins TRBV19 to TRBJ1-1, with a weak D call TRBD1 (5 bases). The CDR3 extends over 14 amino acids. CDR1 and CDR2 from the germline V gene are LNHDA and SQIVND (reference sequence). The V gene lost 6 bases and the J gene lost 2 bases, with 13 bases spanning the gap. CDR3 region: CASSTGGANTEAFF. The DNA for the CDR3 is TGTGCCAGTAGCACCGGAGGGGCCAACACTGAAGCTTTCTTT.

This chain connects TRBV18 to TRBJ1-2; TRBD1 matches at 10 bases. With V trimmed by 3 bases and J by 6 bases, 4 bases remained unmatched. CDR1 and CDR2 from the germline V gene are KGHSH and LQKENI. The CDR3 runs 14 residues. The CDR3 here is CASSPGTGANGYTF. The CDR3 DNA follows: TGTGCCAGCTCACCCGGGACAGGGGCTAATGGCTACACCTTC. The whole variable domain, filled in from reference TRBV18 and TRBJ1-2, reads NAGVMQNPRHLVRRRGQEARLRCSPMKGHSHVYWYRQLPEEGLKFMVYLQKENIIDESGMPKERFSAEFPKEGPSILRIQQVVRGDSAAYFCASSPGTGANGYTFGSGTRLTVV.

The rearrangement uses TRBV4-1 and TRBJ2-1; no definite D call. Looked up from germline, CDR1 is MGHRA and CDR2 is YSYEKL. CDR3 length: 14 residues. V lost 2 bases and J lost 6, with 11 bases in between. CDR3 amino acids: CASSQSLIGNEQFF. The CDR3 DNA sequence: TGCGCCAGCAGCCAATCCCTCATTGGCAATGAGCAGTTCTTC.

In this sample, this clone turned up a few times. V gene TRBV3-1 (or the pseudogene TRBV3-2) combines with J gene TRBJ2-3; tentatively, D is TRBD2 (7 bases). In germline, CDR1 is LGHDT, CDR2 YNNKEL (reference sequence). V lost 5 bases to trimming and J lost 7 bases, with 13 bases between them. This CDR3 spans 13 amino acids. In DNA, the CDR3 is TGTGCCAGCAGCTTACGGGGGGCAAATACGCAGTATTTT. This encodes CASSLRGANTQYF.

The chain has TRBV7-8 and TRBJ1-2, with D possibly TRBD1 on 5 matching bases. CDR1 is SGHVS, CDR2 FQNEAQ, per germline. The V gene lost 5 bases and the J gene lost 4 bases, with 17 bases spanning the gap. This CDR3 has 15 residues. The CDR3 DNA follows: TGTGCCAGCAGCCCTGACAGACAAAGGTTCTATGGCTACACCTTC. This translates into CASSPDRQRFYGYTF.

The V and J genes are TRBV6-2 or TRBV6-3 and TRBJ1-5, with 8 bases fitting TRBD1. The V segment lost 4 bases and the J segment 0 bases; nucleotides outside the gene matches: 5. From germline, CDR1 is MNHEY and CDR2 SVGEGT. The CDR3 extends over 16 amino acids. The CDR3 spells CASSSPDRVSNQPQHF. CDR3 sequence (DNA): TGTGCCAGCAGTTCCCCGGACAGGGTTAGCAATCAGCCCCAGCATTTT.

The chain is built from TRBV28 and TRBJ1-2, with 7 bases aligning to TRBD1. The CDR3 sequence is 13 residues long. Trimming cost V 11 bases and J 4 bases; bases outside gene matches: 10. In germline, CDR1 is MDHEN, CDR2 SYDVKM. CDR3 sequence: CAASGQFPYGYTF. The CDR3 DNA sequence: TGTGCCGCCTCGGGACAGTTCCCCTATGGCTACACCTTC.

V and J are TRBV1 and TRBJ2-2; no check of the table's D call, TRBD2, against the DNA was made. TRBV1 is a pseudogene segment. This CDR3 is 18 amino acids long. CDR3 coding DNA: TGCACCAGCAAGCCTGCGGTAGCGGGAGGGCCTAACACCGGGGAGCTGTTTTTT. Its protein product is CTSKPAVAGGPNTGELFF.

The rearrangement links TRBV6-5 to TRBJ2-7, with D perhaps TRBD1 (6 bases). This CDR3 has 13 residues. Germline V gene lookup returns CDR1 MNHEY and CDR2 SVGAGI. Trimming shortened V by 5 bases and J by 2 bases, and 10 bases separated the two germline ends. This CDR3 is CASSQGMTYEQYF. The CDR3 DNA reads TGTGCCAGCAGTCAGGGGATGACCTACGAGCAGTACTTC.

This clone was picked up a small number of times. The rearrangement links TRBV9 to TRBJ1-4; 10 bases align to TRBD1. Germline CDR1 and CDR2: SGDLS and YYNGEE. Trimming took 4 bases from V and 8 from J; bases not matched to a gene: 17. There are 18 residues in the CDR3. The CDR3: CASSLTPGQGIAIEKLFF. CDR3 DNA: TGTGCCAGCAGCCTCACGCCGGGACAGGGGATTGCAATCGAAAAACTGTTTTTT.

The sample holds one count of this clone. The chain uses TRBV13 and TRBJ1-1, with TRBD1 as a possible D gene (5 bases). This CDR3 region has 15 residues. The V and J ends lost 2 bases and 5 bases respectively, with 15 bases between them. Germline CDR1 is PRHDT and CDR2 is FYEKMQ (reference sequence). The CDR3 DNA reads TGTGCCAGCAGCTTATCCCCCTCGGGGGGAACTGAAGCTTTCTTT. Amino acids: CASSLSPSGGTEAFF.

The chain combines TRBV19 with TRBJ1-5, with D perhaps TRBD1 (6 bases). V dropped 4 bases and J dropped 4 bases, with 17 bases sitting between them. The V gene's germline CDR1 is LNHDA and CDR2 SQIVND (reference sequence). The CDR3 consists of 16 residues. The CDR3 coding sequence is TGTGCCAGTAGTAGCGGGGGACATAGTTATAATCAGCCCCAGCATTTT. Its translation: CASSSGGHSYNQPQHF.

In this sample, this clone turned up once. The V and J genes are TRBV2 and TRBJ2-5; the D gene is possibly TRBD2 (5 bases). Trimming cost V 6 bases and J 5 bases, with 10 bases left between them. The CDR3 sequence is 12 residues long. Germline CDR1 SNHLY, CDR2 FYNNEI. The chain's CDR3 is CASREASETQYF. The CDR3 bases are TGTGCCAGCAGGGAGGCGTCGGAGACCCAGTACTTC.

This clone has just a few counts. The rearrangement uses TRBV7-2 and TRBJ1-1; 10 bases are shared with TRBD1. The CDR3 covers 17 residues. CDR1 and CDR2 (germline): SGHTA, FQGNSA. V shed 6 bases and J 0 bases; nucleotides not matched to a gene: 10. Written as DNA, the CDR3 is TGTGCCAGCAGTCAGGACAGGGGGACCTTCTTGAACACTGAAGCTTTCTTT. Its protein is CASSQDRGTFLNTEAFF.

The chain is built from TRBV12-2 and TRBJ1-2; the D call TRBD1 from the table was never checked on the DNA. TRBV12-2 is reported as a pseudogene. The CDR3 length is 15 residues. CDR3 loop: CASRPAQGGNYGYTF. In nucleotides, the CDR3 is TGTGCAAGTCGCCCAGCACAGGGGGGAAACTATGGCTACACCTTC.

This chain links TRBV10-3 with TRBJ1-1, with 8 bases matching TRBD1. CDR1 is ENHRY and CDR2 is SYGVKD in the germline V gene. Unmatched junction bases numbered 4, after V lost 8 bases and J lost 2 bases. The CDR3 contains 13 residues. CDR3 loop: CAILGQANTEAFF. The CDR3 DNA reads TGTGCCATCCTGGGACAGGCTAACACTGAAGCTTTCTTT.

This chain links TRBV7-9 with TRBJ1-5; D remains unclear. Germline values: CDR1 SEHNR, CDR2 FQNEAQ (reference sequence). This CDR3 is 17 amino acids long. V dropped 3 bases and J dropped 0 bases, with 15 bases sitting between them. CDR3 coding DNA: TGTGCCAGCAGCTTCGCGGGGAGCTCGGATAGCAATCAGCCCCAGCATTTT. It specifies CASSFAGSSDSNQPQHF.

The V call is TRBV7-2, the J call TRBJ1-2; possibly TRBD1 for D (5 bases). Germline V gene data show CDR1 as SGHTA and CDR2 as FQGNSA. The CDR3 has 13 amino acids. Trimming left V 1 base short and J 8 bases short, with 11 bases between. CDR3 loop: CASSLGGERGYTF. As DNA, the CDR3 is TGTGCCAGCAGCTTAGGAGGGGAGAGGGGCTACACCTTC.